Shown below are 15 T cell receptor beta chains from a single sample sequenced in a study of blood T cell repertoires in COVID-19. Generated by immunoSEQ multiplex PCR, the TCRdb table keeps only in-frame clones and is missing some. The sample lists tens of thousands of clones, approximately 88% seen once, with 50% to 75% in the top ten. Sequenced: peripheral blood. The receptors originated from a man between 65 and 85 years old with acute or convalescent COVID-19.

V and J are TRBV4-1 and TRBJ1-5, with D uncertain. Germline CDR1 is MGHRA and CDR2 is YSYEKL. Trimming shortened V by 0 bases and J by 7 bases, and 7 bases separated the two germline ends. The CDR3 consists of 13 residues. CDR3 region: CASSQEQFQPQHF. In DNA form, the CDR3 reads TGCGCCAGCAGCCAAGAGCAGTTCCAGCCCCAGCATTTT.

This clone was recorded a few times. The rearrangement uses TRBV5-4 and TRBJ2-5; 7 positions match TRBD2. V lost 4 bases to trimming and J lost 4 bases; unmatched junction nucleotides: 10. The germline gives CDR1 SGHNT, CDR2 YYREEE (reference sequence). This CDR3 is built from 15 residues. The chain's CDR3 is CASSPHAGAGETQYF. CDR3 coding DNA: TGTGCCAGCAGCCCCCATGCGGGAGCTGGAGAGACCCAGTACTTC.

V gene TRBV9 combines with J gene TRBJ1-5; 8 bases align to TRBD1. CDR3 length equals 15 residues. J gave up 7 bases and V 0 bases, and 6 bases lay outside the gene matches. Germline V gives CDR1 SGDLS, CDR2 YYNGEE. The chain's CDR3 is CASSVGTGPSQPQHF. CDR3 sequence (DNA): TGTGCCAGCAGCGTAGGGACAGGGCCCAGCCAGCCCCAGCATTTT.

CDR3 protein: CASSFSGGSNEKLFF. Here the CDR3 DNA reads TGTGCCAGCAGTTTCAGTGGCGGATCAAATGAAAAACTGTTTTTT. V gene TRBV28 combines with J gene TRBJ1-4; D unresolved. Between the trimmed V and J ends, which lost 3 bases and 5 bases, there was a span of 13 bases. The CDR3 contains 15 residues. Germline V gene sequence: CDR1 MDHEN, CDR2 SYDVKM.

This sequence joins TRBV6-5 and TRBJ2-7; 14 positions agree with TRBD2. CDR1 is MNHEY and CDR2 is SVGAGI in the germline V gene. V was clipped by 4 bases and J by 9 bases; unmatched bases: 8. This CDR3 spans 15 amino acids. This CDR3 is CASSSWTSGGSVQYF. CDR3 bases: TGTGCCAGCAGTTCGTGGACTAGCGGGGGGAGTGTGCAGTACTTC.

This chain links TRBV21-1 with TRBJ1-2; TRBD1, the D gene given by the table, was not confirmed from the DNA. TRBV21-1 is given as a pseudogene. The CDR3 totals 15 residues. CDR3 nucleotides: TGTGCCAGCAGCGCCCGGGACAGCTTCCCGGTCGGCTACACCTTC. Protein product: CASSARDSFPVGYTF.

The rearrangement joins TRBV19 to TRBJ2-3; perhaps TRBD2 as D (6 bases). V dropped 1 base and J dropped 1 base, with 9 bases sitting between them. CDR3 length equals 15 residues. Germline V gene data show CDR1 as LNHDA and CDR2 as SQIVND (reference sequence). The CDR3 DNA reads TGTGCCAGTAGTATAGGGAGCGGGCGCACAGATACGCAGTATTTT. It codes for CASSIGSGRTDTQYF. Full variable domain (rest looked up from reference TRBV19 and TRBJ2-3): DGGITQSPKYLFRKEGQNVTLSCEQNLNHDAMYWYRQDPGQGLRLIYYSQIVNDFQKGDIAEGYSVSREKKESFPLTVTSAQKNPTAFYLCASSIGSGRTDTQYFGPGTRLTVL.

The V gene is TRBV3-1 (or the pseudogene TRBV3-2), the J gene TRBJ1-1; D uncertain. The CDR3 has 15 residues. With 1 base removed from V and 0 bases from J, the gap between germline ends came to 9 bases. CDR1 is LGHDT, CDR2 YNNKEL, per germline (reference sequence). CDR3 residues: CASSQVWRVNTEAFF. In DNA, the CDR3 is TGTGCCAGCAGCCAAGTATGGAGGGTGAACACTGAAGCTTTCTTT.

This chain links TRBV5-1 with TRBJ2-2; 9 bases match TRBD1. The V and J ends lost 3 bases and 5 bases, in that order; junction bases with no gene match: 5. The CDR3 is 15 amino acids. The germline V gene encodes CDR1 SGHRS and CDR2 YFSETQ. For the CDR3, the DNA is TGCGCCAGCAGCTGGGGGACAGGGACTACCGGGGAGCTGTTTTTT. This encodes CASSWGTGTTGELFF.

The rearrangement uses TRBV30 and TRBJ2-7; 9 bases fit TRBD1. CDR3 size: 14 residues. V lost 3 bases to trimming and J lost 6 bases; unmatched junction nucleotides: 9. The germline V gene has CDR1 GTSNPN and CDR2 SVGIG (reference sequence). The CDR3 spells CAWSTGTGRLEQYF. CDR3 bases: TGTGCCTGGAGCACCGGGACAGGGAGGCTCGAGCAGTACTTC.

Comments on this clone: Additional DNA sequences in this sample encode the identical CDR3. The CDR3 DNA follows: TGTGCCAGCAGCCGAGGACAGGGGGCAATCGGCACTGAAGCTTTCTTT. The encoded protein is CASSRGQGAIGTEAFF. The chain uses TRBV27 and TRBJ1-1; 11 bases are a match to TRBD1. The V gene end was trimmed by 6 bases and the J gene end by 4 bases; junction bases not matched to a gene: 10. The CDR3 extends over 16 amino acids. Looked up from germline, CDR1 is MNHEY and CDR2 is SMNVEV (reference sequence).

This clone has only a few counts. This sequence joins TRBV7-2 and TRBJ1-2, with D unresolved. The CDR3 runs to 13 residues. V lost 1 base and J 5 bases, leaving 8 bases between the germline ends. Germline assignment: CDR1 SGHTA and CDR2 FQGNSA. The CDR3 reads CASSLGQEYGYTF. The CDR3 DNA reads TGTGCCAGCAGCTTAGGACAAGAGTATGGCTACACCTTC.

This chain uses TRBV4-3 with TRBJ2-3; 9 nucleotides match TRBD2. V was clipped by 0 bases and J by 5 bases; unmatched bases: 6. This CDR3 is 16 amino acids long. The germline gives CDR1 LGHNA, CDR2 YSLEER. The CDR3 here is CASSQDRAGGRDTQYF. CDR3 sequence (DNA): TGCGCCAGCAGCCAAGACCGGGCGGGAGGGAGAGATACGCAGTATTTT.

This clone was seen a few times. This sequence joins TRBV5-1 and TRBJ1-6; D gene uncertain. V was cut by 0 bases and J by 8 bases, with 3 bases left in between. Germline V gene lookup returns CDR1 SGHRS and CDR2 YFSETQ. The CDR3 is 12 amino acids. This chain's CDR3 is CASSLGDSPLHF. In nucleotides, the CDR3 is TGCGCCAGCAGCTTGGGAGATTCACCCCTCCACTTT.

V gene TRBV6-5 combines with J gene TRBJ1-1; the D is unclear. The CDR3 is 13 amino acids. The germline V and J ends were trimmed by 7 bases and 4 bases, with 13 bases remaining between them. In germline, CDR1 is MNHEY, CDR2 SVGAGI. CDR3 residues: CASTFQAGTEAFF. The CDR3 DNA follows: TGTGCCAGCACCTTTCAGGCAGGCACTGAAGCTTTCTTT.